Listed here are 25 T cell receptor beta chains from one sample, sequenced in a study of prognosis after radiotherapy for stage I lung cancer. Multiplex PCR, run in two rounds, amplified TCR beta CDR3 from genomic DNA. Gene-specific TRBV and TRBJ primers were used in PCR round one. TCRdb redid the calling of the multiplex PCR reads with MiXCR, one entry per CDR3 protein. The table records about 14,000 distinct CDR3 sequences, 28% of them present only once. Sequencing was performed on PBMCs, taken before or after stereotactic body radiation therapy (not recorded which). These receptors were taken from a donor aged 50 or older with non-small cell lung cancer.

There are many counts of this clonotype. The gene calls are TRBV3-1 and TRBJ1-1; TRBD1 might be the D (5 bases). CDR1 and CDR2 from the germline V gene are LGHDT and YNNKEL (reference sequence). The CDR3 extends over 13 amino acids. The V end lost 4 bases, the J end lost 5 bases, and 11 bases lay between the germline ends. DNA of the CDR3: TGTGCCAGCAGCCGGCAGGGCGCTACTGAAGCTTTCTTT. This codes for CASSRQGATEAFF.

As regards this clonotype: Since a far larger clone is one base different, this is likely a read error. The V call is TRBV7-9, the J call TRBJ2-1; weak D call: TRBD2 (6 bases). The CDR3 consists of 15 residues. Germline values: CDR1 SEHNR, CDR2 FQNEAQ (reference sequence). Here the CDR3 reads CASSSPGSSYNEQLF. The CDR3 region has the DNA TGTGCCAGCAGCTCCCCCGGGAGCTCCTACAATGAGCAGCTCTTC.

With respect to this clonotype: This likely came from a read error, as a far larger clone is one base away. V gene TRBV6-4 combines with J gene TRBJ2-1, with 9 bases lining up with TRBD2. The CDR3 has 17 residues. Germline-derived CDR1 and CDR2 are MRHNA and SNTAGT. The CDR3 spells CASSYSRNSGGYNEQFF. CDR3 coding DNA: TGTGCCAGCAGTTACTCCCGGAATAGCGGGGGTTACAATGAGCAGTTCTTC.

This clonotype is judged medium-sized. The V and J genes are TRBV28 and TRBJ2-7, with TRBD1 matching 9 bases. This CDR3 has 17 amino acids. V dropped 7 bases and J dropped 2; count of bases not matched to a gene: 15. CDR1 MDHEN and CDR2 SYDVKM come from the germline V gene. The CDR3 DNA is TGTGCCAGCAAGGGGACAGGGCTCTTTCTCGGGGCCTACGAGCAGTACTTC. Translation gives CASKGTGLFLGAYEQYF.

This clonotype was seen at least ten times. Compared with germline, one end of the junction differs, possibly owing to a read error. The rearrangement links TRBV4-1 to TRBJ2-7, with 10 bases matching TRBD1. Germline CDR1 MGHRA, CDR2 YSYEKL. The CDR3 runs 16 residues. This chain's CDR3 is CSSSQDPGTGVYEQYF. The CDR3 DNA sequence: TGCTCCAGCAGCCAAGATCCCGGGACAGGGGTGTACGAGCAGTACTTC.

For this clonotype: At one end, the junction sequence differs from germline, possibly due to a read error. The chain couples TRBV24-1 to TRBJ2-2, with TRBD2 matching 9 bases. Germline V CDR1 and CDR2: KGHDR, SFDVKD. The CDR3 totals 16 residues. This CDR3 reads CATCDSKRGATVELFF. In nucleotides, the CDR3 is TGTGCCACCTGTGATTCAAAGCGGGGGGCTACCGTGGAGCTGTTTTTT.

There are many counts of this clonotype. The chain recombines TRBV20-1 with TRBJ1-5; the D is unclear. The ends were cut back, 4 bases at V and 5 bases at J, with 18 bases in the middle. The CDR3 runs to 15 residues. Germline CDR1 reads DFQATT; CDR2 reads SNEGSKA (reference sequence). The CDR3 DNA is TGCAGTGCTAAAGAGGTTCCGGTCGGGGATCAGCCCCAGCATTTT. Translating gives CSAKEVPVGDQPQHF.

This chain joins TRBV18 and TRBJ2-3, with 9 positions matching TRBD1. The CDR3 loop spans 15 amino acids. Germline trimming cut 4 bases from V and 1 base from J; bases unmatched to any gene: 3. CDR1 and CDR2 (germline): KGHSH, LQKENI. This chain's CDR3 is CASSQRTGGTDTQYF. CDR3 DNA sequence: TGTGCCAGCTCACAGAGGACAGGGGGCACAGATACGCAGTATTTT.

The table lists this clonotype with many counts. The genes are TRBV11-3 and TRBJ2-3; the D is unclear. The CDR3 contains 13 residues. Germline loops: CDR1 SGHNT, CDR2 YENEEA. Trimming stripped 1 base from V and 6 bases from J, with 8 bases between. The CDR3 DNA reads as TGTGCCAGCAGCTTAGTGCATCAGGATACGCAGTATTTT. Translating it yields CASSLVHQDTQYF.

The chain carries TRBV2 and TRBJ2-3, with 7 bases aligning to TRBD1. This CDR3 contains 15 residues. CDR1 is SNHLY, CDR2 FYNNEI, per germline. Trimming removed 5 bases from V and 4 bases from J; junction bases left unmatched: 9. The DNA for the CDR3 is TGTGCCAGCAGTCAATACGACAGGGCCTCAGATACGCAGTATTTT. Protein sequence: CASSQYDRASDTQYF.

Many counts were recorded for this clonotype. Germline and junction disagree at one end, which may indicate a read error. The V gene is TRBV20-1, the J gene TRBJ2-1; no reliable D call. The germline CDR1 and CDR2 sequences are DFQATT and SNEGSKA (reference sequence). The CDR3 contains 11 residues. The CDR3 DNA reads TGCAGTGCTAGAGATCAATCCTTCCGTTACTTC. Protein product: CSARDQSFRYF.

This clonotype appeared many times. A much larger clone is a single base away; this may be a read error. The chain employs TRBV28 and TRBJ2-1; TRBD1 is a possible D gene (5 bases). Germline CDR1 and CDR2: MDHEN and SYDVKM. The CDR3 totals 13 residues. Trimming stripped 5 bases from V and 12 bases from J, with 17 bases between. The CDR3 region is CASSTGGPLLQFF. The CDR3 DNA reads TGTGCCAGCAGTACAGGCGGCCCTCTATTGCAGTTCTTC. Combining the CDR3 with reference TRBV28 and TRBJ2-1 gives the whole variable domain DVKVTQSSRYLVKRTGEKVFLECVQDMDHENMFWYRQDPGLGLRLIYFSYDVKMKEKGDIPEGYSVSREKKERFSLILESASTNQTSMYLCASSTGGPLLQFFGPGTRLTVL.

The table lists this clonotype with many counts. V gene TRBV12-3 or TRBV12-4 combines with J gene TRBJ2-4; no clear D. This CDR3 comprises 12 residues. V was clipped by 6 bases and J by 9 bases, with 12 bases between them. In DNA form, the CDR3 reads TGTGCCAGCAGCGAAAGAGGCAGCATTCAGTACTTC. Protein sequence: CASSERGSIQYF.

This sequence joins TRBV6-1 and TRBJ1-5; D is unresolved. This CDR3 spans 14 amino acids. V lost 3 bases to trimming and J lost 15 bases, with 21 bases between them. Per germline, CDR1 MNHNS and CDR2 SASEGT. The CDR3 sequence: CASSDPSSNQARHF. CDR3 sequence (DNA): TGTGCCAGCAGTGACCCAAGTAGCAATCAGGCCCGGCATTTT.

This clonotype was recorded at least ten times. CDR3: CASRPGTHAQPQHF. CDR3 nucleotides: TGTGCCAGCAGACCTGGGACCCACGCCCAGCCCCAGCATTTT. This chain joins TRBV6-1 and TRBJ1-5; perhaps TRBD1 as D (5 bases). The V gene's germline CDR1 is MNHNS and CDR2 SASEGT. Trimming took 6 bases from V and 7 from J, leaving 16 bases between them. The CDR3 is made up of 14 amino acids.

By its share, this clonotype is medium-sized (0.01 to 0.1%). The rearrangement joins TRBV5-1 to TRBJ2-3, with D possibly TRBD2 on 6 matching bases. Trimming took off 7 bases at V and 3 bases at J, with 18 bases between the two ends. Germline CDR1 is SGHRS and CDR2 is YFSETQ. The CDR3 consists of 15 residues. CDR3 nucleotide sequence: TGCGCCAGCGGTGGGGGGAAGACCCATACAGATACGCAGTATTTT. Its protein product is CASGGGKTHTDTQYF.

This clonotype appeared many times. The rearrangement links TRBV12-3 or TRBV12-4 to TRBJ1-5; D gene ambiguous. There are 16 residues in the CDR3. Deletions cut 4 bases from V and 3 bases from J, with 16 bases between. The CDR3 DNA sequence: TGTGCCAGCAGTTCCGAAATTCCCGGGAACAATCAGCCCCAGCATTTT. Translating it yields CASSSEIPGNNQPQHF.

In its sample, this clonotype ranks as medium-sized. The V gene is TRBV2, the J gene TRBJ2-1; 15 bases align to TRBD2. In germline, CDR1 is SNHLY, CDR2 FYNNEI. CDR3 length: 19 amino acids. Trimming took 4 bases from V and 3 from J; bases not matched to a gene: 10. CDR3 sequence reads: CASSGRGLAGGVNYNEQFF. The DNA of the CDR3 is TGTGCCAGCAGTGGGAGAGGACTAGCGGGAGGGGTTAACTACAATGAGCAGTTCTTC.

Notes on this clonotype: A read error is likely here: a far larger clone is one base away. This rearrangement joins TRBV6-4 to TRBJ2-7, with no clear D. This CDR3 is 11 amino acids long. Germline V gives CDR1 MRHNA, CDR2 SNTAGT. DNA of the CDR3: TGTGATAGCCGTCGGGCCTACGAGCAGTACTTC. Its translation: CDSRRAYEQYF.

This clonotype is judged medium-sized. The V gene is TRBV20-1, the J gene TRBJ2-5; D is possibly TRBD1 or TRBD2 (7 bases each). Trimming removed 5 bases at V and 5 bases at J, with 18 bases between. The CDR3 sequence is 14 residues long. Germline values: CDR1 DFQATT, CDR2 SNEGSKA (reference sequence). The CDR3 region has the DNA TGCAGTGCTGGGGGGGACAGCCTGTGGGAGACCCAGTACTTC. Its protein is CSAGGDSLWETQYF.

This clonotype was seen many times. The chain's CDR3 is CASSYGRGETQYF. The CDR3, as DNA: TGTGCCAGCAGTTACGGTCGGGGAGAGACCCAGTACTTC. V gene TRBV6-2 or TRBV6-3 combines with J gene TRBJ2-5, with a weak D call TRBD2 (5 bases). V was trimmed by 2 bases and J by 4 bases, leaving 8 bases between them. The CDR3 sequence is 13 residues long. CDR1 and CDR2 from the germline V gene are MNHEY and SVGEGT.

V is TRBV18 and J is TRBJ2-1; 11 bases align to TRBD2. The V and J ends lost 4 bases and 9 bases, in that order; junction bases with no gene match: 8. CDR1 KGHSH and CDR2 LQKENI come from the germline V gene. This CDR3 contains 15 residues. The CDR3 sequence: CASSRPLAGVVEQFF. CDR3 DNA sequence: TGTGCCAGCTCACGCCCACTAGCGGGAGTTGTTGAGCAGTTCTTC.

The table lists this clonotype with a few counts. A read error is possible here, since a much larger clone lies one base away. The chain couples TRBV15 to TRBJ2-5, with D tentatively TRBD2 (6 bases). The V gene lost 4 bases and the J gene lost 4 bases, with 19 bases spanning the gap. CDR1 is LNHNV and CDR2 is YYDKDF in the germline V gene (reference sequence). CDR3 size: 16 residues. CDR3 amino acids: CATSKGTYRRGETQYF. CDR3 DNA: TGTGCCACCAGCAAGGGGACTTATCGCCGGGGAGAGACCCAGTACTTC.

This clonotype is categorized as medium-sized. V usage is TRBV5-1 and J usage is TRBJ2-1; D gene ambiguous. This CDR3 region has 15 residues. V was trimmed by 4 bases and J by 0 bases, leaving 11 bases between them. Germline CDR1 and CDR2: SGHRS and YFSETQ. The CDR3 loop is CASSHEAGSYNEQFF. The CDR3 DNA reads as TGCGCCAGCAGCCATGAGGCAGGCTCCTACAATGAGCAGTTCTTC.

This clonotype was recorded at least ten times. The chain couples TRBV5-1 to TRBJ2-7; the D call may be TRBD1 or TRBD2 (5 bases each). From germline, CDR1 is SGHRS and CDR2 YFSETQ. Trimming stripped 4 bases from V and 2 bases from J, with 13 bases between. The CDR3 length is 14 residues. The CDR3 loop reads CASSEGPGPYEQYF. As DNA, the CDR3 is TGCGCCAGCAGCGAGGGACCGGGACCCTACGAGCAGTACTTC.